The next 12 T cell receptor beta chains were all read from a single sample in a study of blood T cell repertoires in COVID-19. Using immunoSEQ multiplex PCR, the repertoire was profiled, and TCRdb retains in-frame clones only, with some absent. The table records roughly 200,000 clones, approximately 83% of them present only once. The sample consisted of peripheral blood. All receptors derive from a human donor with active or convalescent COVID-19. The donor label of this sample is uncertain.

The chain recombines TRBV5-8 with TRBJ2-1; TRBD2 agrees at 7 bases. The CDR3 has 16 residues. Losses at the gene ends were 4 bases for V and 5 bases for J; bases not matched to a gene: 12. Per germline, CDR1 SGHTS and CDR2 YDEGEE. The CDR3 DNA follows: TGTGCCAGCAGCACCTTATCTAGCGGTCGGGACAATGAGCAGTTCTTC. Encoded protein: CASSTLSSGRDNEQFF.

This sequence joins TRBV24-1 and TRBJ2-3, with 9 bases fitting TRBD1. The CDR3 covers 18 residues. Germline CDR1 reads KGHDR; CDR2 reads SFDVKD. V shed 4 bases, J shed 2 bases, and the junction held 12 bases outside the gene matches. CDR3 region: CATSEPGQGPTPTDTQYF. CDR3 nucleotide sequence: TGTGCCACCAGTGAACCGGGACAGGGTCCTACCCCCACAGATACGCAGTATTTT.

The chain is built from TRBV11-2 and TRBJ2-1; D may be TRBD2 (5 bases). The V end was cut by 2 bases, the J end by 4 bases, with 9 bases between. The germline V gene has CDR1 SGHAT and CDR2 FQNNGV. This CDR3 spans 14 amino acids. This CDR3 is CASSLRDTYNEQFF. Written as DNA, the CDR3 is TGTGCCAGCAGCTTACGGGATACGTACAATGAGCAGTTCTTC. Complete variable domain (other parts from reference TRBV11-2 and TRBJ2-1): EAGVAQSPRYKIIEKRQSVAFWCNPISGHATLYWYQQILGQGPKLLIQFQNNGVVDDSQLPKDRFSAERLKGVDSTLKIQPAKLEDSAVYLCASSLRDTYNEQFFGPGTRLTVL.

The table lists this clone with a count of one. The chain combines TRBV16 with TRBJ2-3; TRBD2 aligns across 14 bases. Trimming took 4 bases from V and 1 from J; bases not matched to a gene: 1. This CDR3 has 16 residues. Germline V gives CDR1 KGHSY, CDR2 FQNENV. CDR3 sequence: CASSRGLAGGTDTQYF. Here the CDR3 DNA reads TGTGCCAGCAGCCGGGGACTAGCGGGAGGCACAGATACGCAGTATTTT.

The chain combines TRBV28 with TRBJ1-4; the match to TRBD1 covers 7 bases. V lost 3 bases and J lost 6; bases outside the gene matches: 4. Germline CDR1 is MDHEN and CDR2 is SYDVKM. The CDR3 consists of 14 residues. CDR3 protein: CASSFGQGDEKLFF. The DNA for the CDR3 is TGTGCCAGCAGTTTTGGGCAGGGGGATGAAAAACTGTTTTTT.

The V call is TRBV7-9, the J call TRBJ1-2; 7 bases line up with TRBD1. Unmatched junction bases numbered 4, after V lost 7 bases and J lost 8 bases. Germline values: CDR1 SEHNR, CDR2 FQNEAQ (reference sequence). The CDR3 is 11 residues long. CDR3 coding DNA: TGTGCCAGCACACAGGGGCAAGGCTACACCTTC. Its protein product is CASTQGQGYTF.

The V call is TRBV27, the J call TRBJ1-4; D is ambiguous. The DNA end is more similar to TRBJ2-2, so the J call may be wrong. The CDR3 loop spans 12 amino acids. Germline V CDR1 and CDR2: MNHEY, SMNVEV (reference sequence). The CDR3 DNA reads TGTGCCAGCAGTTCGGCCCCCGGGGAGCTGTTTTTT. As protein: CASSSAPGELFF.

J is TRBJ1-6 and V is TRBV25-1; D perhaps matches TRBD1 (5 bases). The germline V gene encodes CDR1 MGHDK and CDR2 SYGVNS. V was trimmed by 6 bases and J by 14 bases, leaving 14 bases between them. The CDR3 consists of 12 residues. CDR3 sequence reads: CASSQGTGTLHF. The CDR3 DNA reads TGTGCCAGCAGCCAGGGAACTGGCACCCTCCACTTT.

The chain is built from TRBV19 and TRBJ2-5, with D maybe TRBD1 (6 bases). The CDR3 length is 13 residues. The ends were cut back, 4 bases at V and 6 bases at J, with 12 bases in the middle. Per germline, CDR1 LNHDA and CDR2 SQIVND (reference sequence). The CDR3, as DNA: TGTGCCAGTAGTACCACAGGGTCCAAGACCCAGTACTTC. Protein sequence: CASSTTGSKTQYF.

This clone was detected once. This rearrangement joins TRBV24-1 to TRBJ1-2; 9 bases fit TRBD1. The V segment lost 10 bases and the J segment 6 bases; nucleotides outside the gene matches: 11. CDR1 is KGHDR, CDR2 SFDVKD, per germline. The CDR3 sequence is 14 residues long. CDR3 loop: CATNTGGTGDGYTF. Here the CDR3 DNA reads TGTGCCACTAACACAGGGGGCACGGGAGATGGCTACACCTTC.

V usage is TRBV2 and J usage is TRBJ2-5, with D tentatively TRBD1 (6 bases). The V gene's germline CDR1 is SNHLY and CDR2 FYNNEI. With 5 bases removed from V and 9 bases from J, the gap between germline ends came to 10 bases. The CDR3 runs 11 residues. As DNA, the CDR3 is TGTGCCAGCAGTAAGGGGGTGGCCCAGTACTTC. Amino acids: CASSKGVAQYF.

The gene calls are TRBV12-3 or TRBV12-4 and TRBJ1-1; D unclear. CDR3 size: 13 residues. Trimming left V 6 bases short and J 5 bases short, with 13 bases between. In nucleotides, the CDR3 is TGTGCCAGCAGCCCCCGAGGTGGGACTGAAGCTTTCTTT. The encoded protein is CASSPRGGTEAFF.